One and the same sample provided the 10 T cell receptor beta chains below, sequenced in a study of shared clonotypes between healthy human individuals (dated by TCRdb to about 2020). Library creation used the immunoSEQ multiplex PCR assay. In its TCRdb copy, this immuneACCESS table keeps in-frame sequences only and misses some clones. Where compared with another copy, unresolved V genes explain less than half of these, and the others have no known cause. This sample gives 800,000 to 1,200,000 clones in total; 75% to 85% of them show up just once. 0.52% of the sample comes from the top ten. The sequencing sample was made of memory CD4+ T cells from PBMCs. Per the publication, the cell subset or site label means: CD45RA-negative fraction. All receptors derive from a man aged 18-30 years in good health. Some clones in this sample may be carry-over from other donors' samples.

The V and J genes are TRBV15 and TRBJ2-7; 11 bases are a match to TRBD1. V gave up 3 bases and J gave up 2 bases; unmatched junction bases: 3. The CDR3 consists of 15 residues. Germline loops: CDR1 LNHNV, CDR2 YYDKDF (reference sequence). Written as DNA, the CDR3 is TGTGCCACCAGCAGGAGGGGACAGGGGGCCTACGAGCAGTACTTC. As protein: CATSRRGQGAYEQYF.

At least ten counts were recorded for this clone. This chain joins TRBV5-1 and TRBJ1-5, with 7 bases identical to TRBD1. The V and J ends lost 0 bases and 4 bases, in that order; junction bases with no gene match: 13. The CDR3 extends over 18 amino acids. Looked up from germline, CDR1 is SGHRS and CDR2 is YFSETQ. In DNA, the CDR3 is TGCGCCAGCAGCTTGGATAAGGGGACAGCGGACCCAAATCAGCCCCAGCATTTT. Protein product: CASSLDKGTADPNQPQHF.

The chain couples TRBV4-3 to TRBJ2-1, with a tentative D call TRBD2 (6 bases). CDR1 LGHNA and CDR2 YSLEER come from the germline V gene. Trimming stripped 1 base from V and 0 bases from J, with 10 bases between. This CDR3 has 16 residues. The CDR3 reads CASSQVYGSSYNEQFF. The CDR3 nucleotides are TGCGCCAGCAGCCAAGTTTACGGGAGCTCCTACAATGAGCAGTTCTTC.

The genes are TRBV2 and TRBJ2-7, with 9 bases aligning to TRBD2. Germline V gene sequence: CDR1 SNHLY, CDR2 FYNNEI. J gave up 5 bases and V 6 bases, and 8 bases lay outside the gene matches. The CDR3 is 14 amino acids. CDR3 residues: CASRPGVAGDEQYF. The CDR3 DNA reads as TGTGCCAGCAGGCCGGGGGTAGCGGGAGACGAGCAGTACTTC.

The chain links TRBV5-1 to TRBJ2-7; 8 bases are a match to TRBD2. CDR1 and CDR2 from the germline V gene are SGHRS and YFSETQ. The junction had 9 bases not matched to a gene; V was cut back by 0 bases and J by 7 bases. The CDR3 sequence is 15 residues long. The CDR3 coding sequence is TGCGCCAGCAGCTTGGTTCCGGGAGGGAGCGTAGAGCAGTACTTC. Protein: CASSLVPGGSVEQYF.

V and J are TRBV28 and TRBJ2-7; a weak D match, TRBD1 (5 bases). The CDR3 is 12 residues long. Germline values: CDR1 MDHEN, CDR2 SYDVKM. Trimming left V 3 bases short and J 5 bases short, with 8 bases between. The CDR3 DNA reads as TGTGCCAGCAGTTTTCAAGGGGACGAGCAGTACTTC. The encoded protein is CASSFQGDEQYF.

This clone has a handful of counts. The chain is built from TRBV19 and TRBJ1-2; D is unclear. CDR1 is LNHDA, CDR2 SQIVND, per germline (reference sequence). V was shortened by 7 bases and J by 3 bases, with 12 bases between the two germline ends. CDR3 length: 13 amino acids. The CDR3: CASNDRGDYGYTF. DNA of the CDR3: TGTGCCAGTAATGATCGCGGGGACTATGGCTACACCTTC.

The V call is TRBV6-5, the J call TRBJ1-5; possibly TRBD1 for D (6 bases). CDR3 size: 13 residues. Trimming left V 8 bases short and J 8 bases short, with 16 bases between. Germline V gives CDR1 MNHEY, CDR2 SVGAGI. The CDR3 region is CASSRGRAEPQHF. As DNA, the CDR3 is TGTGCCAGCTCCAGGGGAAGGGCTGAGCCCCAGCATTTT.

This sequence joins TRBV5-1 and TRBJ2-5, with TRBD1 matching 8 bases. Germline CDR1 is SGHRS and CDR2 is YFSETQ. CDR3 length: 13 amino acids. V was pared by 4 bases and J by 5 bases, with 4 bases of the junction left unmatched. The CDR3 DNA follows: TGCGCCAGCAGCCCAGGGGGCATTGAGACCCAGTACTTC. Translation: CASSPGGIETQYF.

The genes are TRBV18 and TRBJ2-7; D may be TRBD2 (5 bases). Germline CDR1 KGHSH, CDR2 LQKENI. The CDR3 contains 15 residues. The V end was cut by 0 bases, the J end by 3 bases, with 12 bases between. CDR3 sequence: CASSPPGSASYEQYF. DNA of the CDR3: TGTGCCAGCTCACCACCGGGGAGTGCGAGCTACGAGCAGTACTTC.